What follows are 10 T cell receptor beta chains derived from one specimen sequenced in a study of molecular identifiers for immune sequencing clone quantification. Using its own MiXCR run on the PCR reads, TCRdb lists one record per CDR3 protein. The profile covers about 86,000 distinct CDR3 sequences, with roughly 23% appearing a single time and 0.6% to 0.9% taken by the ten largest. What was sequenced was naive CD8+ T cells from blood, with Jurkat cell RNA spiked in. The subset is: FACS-sorted CD8+CD4-CCR7+CD45RA+ naive T cells. Every receptor here comes from a human donor in good health. Some libraries in this study had Jurkat cell RNA spiked in.

This clonotype appeared many times. The chain carries TRBV27 and TRBJ2-6; no firm D call. Trimming removed 5 bases at V and 1 base at J, with 9 bases between. Germline values: CDR1 MNHEY, CDR2 SMNVEV (reference sequence). This CDR3 is 15 amino acids long. The CDR3 here is CASSMQASGANVLTF. CDR3 coding DNA: TGTGCCAGCAGTATGCAGGCTTCTGGGGCCAACGTCCTGACTTTC.

The V call is TRBV28, the J call TRBJ2-3, with D unclear. Trimming took 1 base from V and 5 from J, leaving 10 bases between them. The CDR3 loop spans 14 amino acids. Germline values: CDR1 MDHEN, CDR2 SYDVKM. The DNA for the CDR3 is TGTGCCAGCAGTTTATCTGGGTTGATAGATACGCAGTATTTT. It specifies CASSLSGLIDTQYF. The full variable domain, in which reference TRBV28 and TRBJ2-3 provide the parts outside the CDR3, is DVKVTQSSRYLVKRTGEKVFLECVQDMDHENMFWYRQDPGLGLRLIYFSYDVKMKEKGDIPEGYSVSREKKERFSLILESASTNQTSMYLCASSLSGLIDTQYFGPGTRLTVL.

This clonotype was seen only a few times. An end of the junction does not agree with germline; a read error may underlie this. This chain joins TRBV7-9 and TRBJ2-5; no clear D gene. The CDR3 is 13 amino acids. Germline CDR1 and CDR2: SEHNR and FQNEAQ (reference sequence). The CDR3 DNA sequence: TGTGCCAGCAGCCCCGTAGCACAAGAGGCCCAGTACTTC. The encoded protein is CASSPVAQEAQYF.

This clonotype was counted many times. This rearrangement joins TRBV27 to TRBJ2-7; D unclear. The CDR3 contains 14 residues. Germline loops: CDR1 MNHEY, CDR2 SMNVEV (reference sequence). Trimming took 3 bases from V and 2 from J, leaving 11 bases between them. The CDR3 loop is CASSFGRSTYEQYF. CDR3 DNA sequence: TGTGCCAGCAGTTTCGGAAGAAGCACCTACGAGCAGTACTTC.

This clonotype occurred many times. The chain has TRBV4-3 and TRBJ2-5; maybe TRBD2 (5 bases). Germline V gene sequence: CDR1 LGHNA, CDR2 YSLEER. This CDR3 has 15 amino acids. Trimming pared 0 bases from V and 4 bases from J, leaving 12 bases between. CDR3 coding DNA: TGCGCCAGCAGCCAAGATCTTAGCGCTGGAGAGACCCAGTACTTC. Translation: CASSQDLSAGETQYF.

In the case of this clonotype: The junction does not match germline at one end; this may be a read error. The chain uses TRBV28 and TRBJ2-7; 7 nucleotides match TRBD1. The CDR3 runs 16 residues. The germline gives CDR1 MDHEN, CDR2 SYDVKM. CDR3 sequence reads: CASSILRQGRGYERYF. In DNA, the CDR3 is TGTGCCAGCAGTATACTTCGACAGGGCCGGGGCTACGAGCGGTACTTC.

This clonotype occurred a few times. The chain joins TRBV12-2 to TRBJ2-2. TRBV12-2 is tagged as a pseudogene. The CDR3 is made up of 12 amino acids. CDR3 DNA: TGTGCAAGTCGCTTACTGACCGGGGAGCCGTTTTTT. Translating it yields CASRLLTGEPFF.

About this clonotype itself: This could be a read error, since a much larger clone is one nucleotide away. The rearrangement joins TRBV7-9 to TRBJ1-1, with D possibly being TRBD1 (5 bases). The CDR3 runs to 15 residues. CDR1 SEHNR and CDR2 FQNEAQ come from the germline V gene (reference sequence). V was clipped by 5 bases and J by 5 bases, with 18 bases between them. The CDR3 loop is CASSPTGSDKTEAFF. The CDR3 DNA reads TGTGCCAGCAGCCCAACCGGATCGGACAAGACTGAAGCTTTCTTT.

This chain uses TRBV7-3 with TRBJ2-1; the match to TRBD2 covers 7 bases. CDR1 and CDR2 (germline): SGHTA, FQGTGA. This CDR3 region has 14 residues. The V segment lost 4 bases and the J segment 0 bases; nucleotides outside the gene matches: 0. CDR3 in DNA: TGTGCCAGCAGCTCTAGCGGCTCCTACAATGAGCAGTTCTTC. The encoded protein is CASSSSGSYNEQFF.

About this clonotype: A much larger clone differs by one base, so this may be a read error. V gene TRBV7-2 combines with J gene TRBJ2-5; 7 nucleotides align to TRBD2. This CDR3 spans 14 amino acids. The V gene's germline CDR1 is SGHTA and CDR2 FQGNSA. DNA for the CDR3: TGTGCCAGCAGCTTTGATGGGGAGGGACGAACCCCGTACTTC. Protein: CASSFDGEGRTPYF.